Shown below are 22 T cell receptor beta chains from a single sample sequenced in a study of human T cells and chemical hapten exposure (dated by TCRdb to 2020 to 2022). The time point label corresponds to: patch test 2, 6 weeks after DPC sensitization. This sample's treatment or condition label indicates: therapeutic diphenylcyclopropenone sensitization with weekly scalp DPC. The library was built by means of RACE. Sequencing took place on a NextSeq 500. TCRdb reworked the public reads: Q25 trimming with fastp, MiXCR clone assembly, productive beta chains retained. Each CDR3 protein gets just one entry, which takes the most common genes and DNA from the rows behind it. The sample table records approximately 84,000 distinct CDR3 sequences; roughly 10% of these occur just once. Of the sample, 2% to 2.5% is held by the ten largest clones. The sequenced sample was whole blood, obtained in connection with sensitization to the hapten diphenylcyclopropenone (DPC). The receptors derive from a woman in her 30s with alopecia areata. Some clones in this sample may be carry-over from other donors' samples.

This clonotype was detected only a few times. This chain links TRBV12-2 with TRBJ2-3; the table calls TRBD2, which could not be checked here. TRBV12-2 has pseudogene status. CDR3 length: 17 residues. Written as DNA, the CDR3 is TGTGCAAGTCGCTCCGGGTTCGTGGGAGGGCCGCGGGATACGCAGTATTTT. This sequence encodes CASRSGFVGGPRDTQYF.

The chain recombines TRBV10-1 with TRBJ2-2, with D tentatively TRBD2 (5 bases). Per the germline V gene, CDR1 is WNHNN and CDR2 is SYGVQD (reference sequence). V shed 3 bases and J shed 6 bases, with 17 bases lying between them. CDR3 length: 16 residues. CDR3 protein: CASSESKTSYSGELFF. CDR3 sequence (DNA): TGCGCCAGCAGTGAATCAAAAACTAGTTATTCCGGGGAGCTGTTTTTT.

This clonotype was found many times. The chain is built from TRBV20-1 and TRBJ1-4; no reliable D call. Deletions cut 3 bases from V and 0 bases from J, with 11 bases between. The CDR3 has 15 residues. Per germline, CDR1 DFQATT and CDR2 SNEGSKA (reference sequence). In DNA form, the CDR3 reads TGCAGTGCTAGGCGGACCTTCGCAACTAATGAAAAACTGTTTTTT. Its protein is CSARRTFATNEKLFF.

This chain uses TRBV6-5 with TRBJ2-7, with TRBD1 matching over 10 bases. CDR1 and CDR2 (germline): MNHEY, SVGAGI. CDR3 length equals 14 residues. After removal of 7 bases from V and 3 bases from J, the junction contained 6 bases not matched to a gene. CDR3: CASKGRDRGYEQYF. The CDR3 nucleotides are TGTGCCAGCAAAGGCCGGGACAGGGGCTACGAGCAGTACTTC.

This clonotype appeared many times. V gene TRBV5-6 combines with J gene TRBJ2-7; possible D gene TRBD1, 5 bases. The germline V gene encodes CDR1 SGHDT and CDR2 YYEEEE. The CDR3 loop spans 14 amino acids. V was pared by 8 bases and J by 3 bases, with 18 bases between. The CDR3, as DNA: TGTGCCAGTACCACTTTCGACAGACGCTACGAGCAGTACTTC. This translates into CASTTFDRRYEQYF.

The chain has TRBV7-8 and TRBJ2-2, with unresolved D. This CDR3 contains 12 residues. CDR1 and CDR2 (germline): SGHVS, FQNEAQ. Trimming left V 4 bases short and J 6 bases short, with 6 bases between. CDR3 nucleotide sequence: TGTGCCAGCAGCTCGTACGCCGGGGAGCTGTTTTTT. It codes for CASSSYAGELFF.

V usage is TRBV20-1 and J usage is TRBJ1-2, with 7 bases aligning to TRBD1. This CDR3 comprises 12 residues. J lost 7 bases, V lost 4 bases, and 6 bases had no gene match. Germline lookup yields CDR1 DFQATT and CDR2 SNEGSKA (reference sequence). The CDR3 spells CSATRQGSGYTF. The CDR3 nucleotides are TGCAGTGCTACTAGACAGGGATCTGGCTACACCTTC.

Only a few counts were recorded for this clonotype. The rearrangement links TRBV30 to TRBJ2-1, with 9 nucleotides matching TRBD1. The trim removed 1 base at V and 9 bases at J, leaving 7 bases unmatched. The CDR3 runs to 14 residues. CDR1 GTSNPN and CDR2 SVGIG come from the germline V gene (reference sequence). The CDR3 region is CAWSAGQGSGEQFF. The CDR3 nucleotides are TGTGCCTGGAGTGCGGGACAGGGAAGTGGTGAGCAGTTCTTC. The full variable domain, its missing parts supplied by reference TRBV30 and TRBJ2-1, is SQTIHQWPATLVQPVGSPLSLECTVEGTSNPNLYWYRQAAGRGLQLLFYSVGIGQISSEVPQNLSASRPQDRQFILSSKKLLLSDSGFYLCAWSAGQGSGEQFFGPGTRLTVL.

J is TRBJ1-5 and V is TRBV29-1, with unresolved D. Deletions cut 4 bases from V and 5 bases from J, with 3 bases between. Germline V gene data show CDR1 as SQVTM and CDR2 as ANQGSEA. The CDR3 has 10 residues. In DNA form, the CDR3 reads TGCAGCGTTGGTTATCAGCCCCAGCATTTT. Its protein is CSVGYQPQHF.

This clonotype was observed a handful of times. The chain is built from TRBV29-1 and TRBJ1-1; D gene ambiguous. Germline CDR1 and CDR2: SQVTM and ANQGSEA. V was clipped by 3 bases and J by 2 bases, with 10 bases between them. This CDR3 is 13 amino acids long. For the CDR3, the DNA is TGCAGCGTTGAGTCACAAAAAAACACTGAAGCTTTCTTT. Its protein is CSVESQKNTEAFF.

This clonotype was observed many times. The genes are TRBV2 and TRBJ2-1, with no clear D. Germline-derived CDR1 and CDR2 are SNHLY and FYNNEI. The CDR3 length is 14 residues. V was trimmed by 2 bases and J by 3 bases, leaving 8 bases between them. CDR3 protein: CASSEKGFYNEQFF. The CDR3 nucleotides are TGTGCCAGCAGTGAAAAAGGGTTCTACAATGAGCAGTTCTTC.

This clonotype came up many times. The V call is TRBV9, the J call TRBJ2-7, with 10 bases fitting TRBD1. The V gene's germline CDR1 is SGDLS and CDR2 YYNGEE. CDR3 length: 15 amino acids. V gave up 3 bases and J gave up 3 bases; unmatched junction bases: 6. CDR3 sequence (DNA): TGTGCCAGCAGCGAGGGACAGGGGTTCCACTACGAGCAGTACTTC. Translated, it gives CASSEGQGFHYEQYF. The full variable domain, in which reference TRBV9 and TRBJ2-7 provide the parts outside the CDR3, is DSGVTQTPKHLITATGQRVTLRCSPRSGDLSVYWYQQSLDQGLQFLIQYYNGEERAKGNILERFSAQQFPDLHSELNLSSLELGDSALYFCASSEGQGFHYEQYFGPGTRLTVT.

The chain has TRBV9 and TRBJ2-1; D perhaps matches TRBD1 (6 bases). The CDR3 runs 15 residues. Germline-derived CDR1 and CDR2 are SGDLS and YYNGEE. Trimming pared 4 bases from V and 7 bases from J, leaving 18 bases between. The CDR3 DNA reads TGTGCCAGCAGCCCCTGGGACACCAGAACAAATGAGCAGTTCTTC. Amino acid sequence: CASSPWDTRTNEQFF.

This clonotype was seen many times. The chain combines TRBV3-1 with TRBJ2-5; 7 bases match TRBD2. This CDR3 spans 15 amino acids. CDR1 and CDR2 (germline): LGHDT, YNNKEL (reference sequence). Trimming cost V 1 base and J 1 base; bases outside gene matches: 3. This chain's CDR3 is CASSQAGGSQETQYF. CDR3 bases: TGTGCCAGCAGCCAAGCGGGGGGTTCCCAAGAGACCCAGTACTTC.

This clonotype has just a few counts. The CDR3 DNA is TGTGCCAGCAGCGACAGTTCTGGAAACACCATATATTTT. Translating it yields CASSDSSGNTIYF. V and J are TRBV4-2 and TRBJ1-3, with a weak D call TRBD1 (5 bases). CDR3 length: 13 residues. Trimming pared 5 bases from V and 1 base from J, leaving 6 bases between. CDR1 is LGHNA, CDR2 YNFKEQ, per germline.

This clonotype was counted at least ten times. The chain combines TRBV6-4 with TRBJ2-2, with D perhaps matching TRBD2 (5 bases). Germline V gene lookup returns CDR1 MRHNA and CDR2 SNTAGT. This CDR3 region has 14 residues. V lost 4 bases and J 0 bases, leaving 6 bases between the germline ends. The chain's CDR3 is CASSVLANTGELFF. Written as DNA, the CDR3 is TGTGCCAGCAGTGTACTAGCGAACACCGGGGAGCTGTTTTTT.

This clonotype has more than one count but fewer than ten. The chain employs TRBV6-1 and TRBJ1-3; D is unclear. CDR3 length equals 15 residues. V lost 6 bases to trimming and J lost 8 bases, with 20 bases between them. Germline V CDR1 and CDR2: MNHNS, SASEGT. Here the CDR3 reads CASSSGLGLTDTIYF. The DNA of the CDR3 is TGTGCCAGCAGCTCGGGTCTGGGGTTAACGGACACCATATATTTT.

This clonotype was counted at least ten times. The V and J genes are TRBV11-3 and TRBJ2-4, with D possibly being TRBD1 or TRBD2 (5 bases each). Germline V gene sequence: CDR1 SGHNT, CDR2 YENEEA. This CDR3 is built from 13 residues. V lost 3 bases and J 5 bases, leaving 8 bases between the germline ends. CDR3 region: CASSLGTQNIQYF. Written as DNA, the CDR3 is TGTGCCAGCAGCTTGGGGACCCAAAACATTCAGTACTTC.

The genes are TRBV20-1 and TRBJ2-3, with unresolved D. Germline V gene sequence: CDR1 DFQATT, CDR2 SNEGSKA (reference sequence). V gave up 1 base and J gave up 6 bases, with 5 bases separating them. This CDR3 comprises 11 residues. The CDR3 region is CSARAGDTQYF. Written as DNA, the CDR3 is TGCAGTGCTAGAGCCGGGGATACGCAGTATTTT.

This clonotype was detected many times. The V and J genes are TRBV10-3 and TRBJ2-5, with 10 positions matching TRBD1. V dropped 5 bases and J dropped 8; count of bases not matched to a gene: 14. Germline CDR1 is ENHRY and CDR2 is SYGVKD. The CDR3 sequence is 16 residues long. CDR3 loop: CAISSDRGPSRGTQYF. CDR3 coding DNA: TGTGCCATCAGTTCTGACAGGGGGCCGTCCCGGGGTACCCAGTACTTC.

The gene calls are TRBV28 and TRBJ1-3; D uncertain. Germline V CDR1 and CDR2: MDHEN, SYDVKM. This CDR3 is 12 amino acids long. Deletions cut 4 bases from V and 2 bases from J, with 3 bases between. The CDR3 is CASSSPGNTIYF. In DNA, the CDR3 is TGTGCCAGCAGTTCCCCTGGAAACACCATATATTTT.

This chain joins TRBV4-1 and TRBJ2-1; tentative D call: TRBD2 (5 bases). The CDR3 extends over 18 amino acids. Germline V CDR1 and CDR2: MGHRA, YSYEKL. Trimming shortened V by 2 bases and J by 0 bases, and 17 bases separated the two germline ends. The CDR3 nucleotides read TGCGCCAGCAGCCAAACGGGCTCAAGCGGAAGCTCCTACAATGAGCAGTTCTTC. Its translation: CASSQTGSSGSSYNEQFF.